This TCR beta chain was recovered during a study of cytomegalovirus exposure and HLA in healthy donors. The primer mix had 60 Vbeta and 13 Jbeta primers. Only in-frame clones appear in the TCRdb table, and some are missing; sequencing was by immunoSEQ multiplex PCR. The sample shows 25,000 to 30,000 clones, about 66% of them seen only once. A note on this clone: Antigen specificity is unknown.

Regarding donors, all were healthy bone marrow donors. Trimming shortened V by 0 bases and J by 2 bases, and 11 bases separated the two germline ends. Germline V gene data show CDR1 as SGHNT and CDR2 as YYREEE (reference sequence). The CDR3 runs 15 residues. Points from the study as a whole: Many donors carried some public TCRs, although rarity characterized most TCR sequences. In a later analysis, TCR beta V- and J-gene trimming showed a link to a missense DCLRE1C variant.

This clonotype originated in a male donor in good health and CMV-seropositive. The chain carries TRBV5-4 and TRBJ1-2; TRBD1 might be the D (5 bases). Sequencing used PBMCs. This CDR3 reads CASSLGMDTNYGYTF. The CDR3 DNA follows: TGTGCCAGCAGCTTGGGGATGGACACCAACTATGGCTACACCTTC.